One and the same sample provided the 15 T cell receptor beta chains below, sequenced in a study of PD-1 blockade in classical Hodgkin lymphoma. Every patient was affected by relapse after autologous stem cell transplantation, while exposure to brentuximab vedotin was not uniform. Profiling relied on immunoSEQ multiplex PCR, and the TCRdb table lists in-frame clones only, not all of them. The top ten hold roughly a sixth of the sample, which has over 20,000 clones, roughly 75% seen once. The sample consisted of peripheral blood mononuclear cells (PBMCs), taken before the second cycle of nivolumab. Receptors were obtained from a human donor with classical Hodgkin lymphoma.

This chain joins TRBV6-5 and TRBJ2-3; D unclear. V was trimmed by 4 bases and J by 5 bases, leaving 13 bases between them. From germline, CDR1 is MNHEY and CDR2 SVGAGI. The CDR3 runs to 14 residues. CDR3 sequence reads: CASSFAVAVDTQYF. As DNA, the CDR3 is TGTGCCAGCAGTTTTGCGGTAGCTGTAGATACGCAGTATTTT.

CDR3 coding DNA: TGTGCCAGCAGCTTAGCCCTAGCGGGATACGAGCAGTACTTC. This translates into CASSLALAGYEQYF. The chain carries TRBV7-9 and TRBJ2-7; 9 bases fit TRBD2. The CDR3 has 14 amino acids. In germline, CDR1 is SEHNR, CDR2 FQNEAQ (reference sequence). Unmatched junction bases numbered 1, after V lost 0 bases and J lost 4 bases.

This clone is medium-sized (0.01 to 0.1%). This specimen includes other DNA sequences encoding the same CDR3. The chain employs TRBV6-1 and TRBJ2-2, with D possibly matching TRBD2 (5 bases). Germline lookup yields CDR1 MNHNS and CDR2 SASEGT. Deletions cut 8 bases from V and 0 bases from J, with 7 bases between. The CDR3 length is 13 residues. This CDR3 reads CASRGANTGELFF. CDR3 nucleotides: TGTGCCAGCCGGGGTGCGAACACCGGGGAGCTGTTTTTT.

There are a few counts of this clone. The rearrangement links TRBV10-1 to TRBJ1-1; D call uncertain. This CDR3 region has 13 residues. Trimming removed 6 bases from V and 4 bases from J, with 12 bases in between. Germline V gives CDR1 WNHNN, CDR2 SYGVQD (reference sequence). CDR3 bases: TGCGCCAGCAGCGCGTTCTGGGGCACTGAAGCTTTCTTT. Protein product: CASSAFWGTEAFF.

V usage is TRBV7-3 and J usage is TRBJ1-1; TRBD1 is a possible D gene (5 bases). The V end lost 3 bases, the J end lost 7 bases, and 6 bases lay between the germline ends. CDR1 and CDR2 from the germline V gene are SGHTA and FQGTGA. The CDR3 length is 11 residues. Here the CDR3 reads CASSLGDEAFF. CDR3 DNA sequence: TGTGCCAGCAGCTTGGGGGATGAAGCTTTCTTT. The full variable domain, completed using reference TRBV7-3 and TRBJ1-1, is GAGVSQTPSNKVTEKGKYVELRCDPISGHTALYWYRQSLGQGPEFLIYFQGTGAADDSGLPNDRFFAVRPEGSVSTLKIQRTERGDSAVYLCASSLGDEAFFGQGTRLTVV.

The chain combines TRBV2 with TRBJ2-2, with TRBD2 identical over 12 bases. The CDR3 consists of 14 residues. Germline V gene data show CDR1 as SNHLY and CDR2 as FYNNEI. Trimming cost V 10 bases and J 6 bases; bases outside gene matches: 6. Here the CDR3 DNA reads TGTGCCAACCGACTAGCGGGAGAGGCCGGGGAGCTGTTTTTT. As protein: CANRLAGEAGELFF.

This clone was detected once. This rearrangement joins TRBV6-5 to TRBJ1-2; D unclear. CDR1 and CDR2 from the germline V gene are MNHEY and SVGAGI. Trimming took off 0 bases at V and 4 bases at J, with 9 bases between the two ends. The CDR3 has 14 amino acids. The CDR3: CASSYSAATYGYTF. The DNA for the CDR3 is TGTGCCAGCAGTTACTCGGCAGCTACCTATGGCTACACCTTC.

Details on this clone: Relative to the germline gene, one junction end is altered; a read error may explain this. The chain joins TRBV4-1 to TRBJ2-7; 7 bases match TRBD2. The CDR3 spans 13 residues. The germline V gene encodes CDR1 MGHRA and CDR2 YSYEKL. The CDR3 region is CASSPEGRLAATF. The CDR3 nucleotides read TGCGCCAGCAGCCCCGAAGGGAGGCTAGCGGCAACATTC.

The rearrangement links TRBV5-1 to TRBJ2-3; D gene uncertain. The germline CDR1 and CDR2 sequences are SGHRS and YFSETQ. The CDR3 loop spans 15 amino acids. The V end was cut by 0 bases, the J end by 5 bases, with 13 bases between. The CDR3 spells CASSLDRAPGDTQYF. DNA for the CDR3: TGCGCCAGCAGCTTGGACCGGGCTCCGGGAGATACGCAGTATTTT.

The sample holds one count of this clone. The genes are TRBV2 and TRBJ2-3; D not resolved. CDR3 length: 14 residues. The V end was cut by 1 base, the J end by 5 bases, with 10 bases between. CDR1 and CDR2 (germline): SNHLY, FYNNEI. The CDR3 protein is CASSEERAGDTQYF. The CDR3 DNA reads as TGTGCCAGCAGTGAAGAAAGGGCCGGAGATACGCAGTATTTT.

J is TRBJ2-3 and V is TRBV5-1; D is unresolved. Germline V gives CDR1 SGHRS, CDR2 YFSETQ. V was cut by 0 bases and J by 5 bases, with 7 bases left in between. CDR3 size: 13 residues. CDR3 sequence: CASSLAPGDTQYF. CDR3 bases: TGCGCCAGCAGCTTGGCCCCGGGAGATACGCAGTATTTT.

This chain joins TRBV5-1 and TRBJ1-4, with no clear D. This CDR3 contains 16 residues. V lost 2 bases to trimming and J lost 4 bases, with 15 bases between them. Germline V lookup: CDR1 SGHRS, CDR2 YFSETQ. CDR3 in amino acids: CASSLTSRAYNEKLFF. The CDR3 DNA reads TGCGCCAGCAGCTTAACCTCTCGAGCTTATAATGAAAAACTGTTTTTT.

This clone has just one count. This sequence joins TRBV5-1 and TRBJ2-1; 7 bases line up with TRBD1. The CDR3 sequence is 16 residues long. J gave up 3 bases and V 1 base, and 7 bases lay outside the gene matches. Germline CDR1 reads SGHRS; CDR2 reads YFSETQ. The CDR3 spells CASSLITGVSYNEQFF. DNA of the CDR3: TGCGCCAGCAGCTTGATAACAGGGGTTAGCTACAATGAGCAGTTCTTC.

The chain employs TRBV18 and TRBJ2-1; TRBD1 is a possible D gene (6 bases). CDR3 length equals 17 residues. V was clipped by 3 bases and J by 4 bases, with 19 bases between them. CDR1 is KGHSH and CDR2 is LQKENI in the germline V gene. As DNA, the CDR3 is TGTGCCAGCTCACCCACCTTTTCGACAGGTTTTTACAATGAGCAGTTCTTC. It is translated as CASSPTFSTGFYNEQFF.

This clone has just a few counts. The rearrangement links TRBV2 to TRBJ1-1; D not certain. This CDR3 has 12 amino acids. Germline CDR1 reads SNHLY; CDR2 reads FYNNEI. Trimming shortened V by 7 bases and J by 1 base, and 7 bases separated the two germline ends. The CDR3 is CASKLGNTEAFF. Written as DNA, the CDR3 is TGTGCCAGCAAGTTGGGGAACACTGAAGCTTTCTTT.